This TCR beta chain was captured in a study of shared clonotypes between healthy human individuals (dated by TCRdb to 2018 to 2021). Describing the broader study: The cohort included three men and a couple of women between 18 and 49 years of age. To estimate repertoire size and how much clonotypes are shared between individuals, the study performed deep sequencing of blood TCR repertoires from roughly five healthy adults. To increase sequencing depth and limit assay-specific biases, different laboratories used diverse techniques to prepare libraries and sequence TCR repertoires. Leukapheresis yielded between about 0.8 and 8.9 billion PBMCs per donor. Beyond this particular receptor, the publication reports: Pairwise subsampling led to the expectation that sequencing depth would affect the degree of clonotype sharing among donors. The small number of donors limited the genetic and exposure-history diversity represented. Sampling was limited to blood, and TCR repertoires in tissue likely differ from TCR repertoires in blood.

Healthy HIV-negative adults with no recently reported acute infections or vaccinations were included as donors. All donors were Caucasian adults living in Nashville, Tennessee, USA. For unsorted samples, roughly 91 million PBMCs were counted, and genomic DNA was extracted using the QIAamp DNA Blood Mini kit. After blood collection by leukapheresis, PBMCs were isolated using Ficoll-Histopaque density gradient centrifugation and then cryopreserved in the vapor phase of liquid nitrogen. Using the deep immunoSEQ assay, multiplex PCR amplified TCR CDR3 regions from genomic DNA. For each cell subset, the extracted genomic DNA was distributed evenly across all wells of several immunoSEQ 96-well plates, and each plate served as one replicate. For unsorted PBMC, 300 ng genomic DNA, equal to about 29,000 T cell genomes, was loaded into each replicate PCR. Unsorted PBMC genomic DNA was sequenced across ten immunoSEQ deep assay plates. The purified libraries were quantified using a Qubit 3.0 fluorometer, sized with a Bioanalyzer 2100, and then quantified again using the KAPA Library Quantification kit. Each immunoSEQ 96-well plate was sequenced on its own single-read 150-cycle Illumina NextSeq 550 flow cell. The source study handled its data this way. Because the immunoSEQ output held only junctional sequences and lacked quality scores, the filtering could not match the filtering applied to full-length reads. To assign V/J genes and CDR3, sequences were annotated using PyIR, a Python wrapper for IgBLAST v1.9, with IMGT germline references. Reads were removed for weak V/J assignments (E-value above 1e-6), missing CDR3, stop codons, out-of-frame junctions, or ambiguous translated residues. V3J clonotypes were defined as sequences sharing the same inferred V gene, J gene, and CDR3 amino acid sequence. The percentage overlap between two repertoires was calculated by dividing the number of shared unique clonotypes by the size of the smaller repertoire. Richness of each repertoire was evaluated using RTK rarefaction, the Chao1 estimator, and Recon v2.1 estimates of unobserved clonotypes. TCRdb limited this immuneACCESS table to in-frame rearrangements with V and J called. A share of clones is missing; checked studies link under half to unresolved V genes, and the rest is unexplained. The DNA gave D and trimming, while V, J and clone size come from that table. The sample includes a few hundred thousand clones, with roughly four fifths observed a single time. More than 10% of the sample belongs to the ten largest clones.

This clone was seen ten or more times. Its target antigen remains unknown. No much larger clone exists at a distance of one base, and base qualities are not known. This CDR3 is also generated by other DNA sequences in the sample. Material for sequencing was PBMCs. The clonotype originates from a woman between 40 and 50 years old in good health. Some clones in this sample may be carry-over from other donors' samples.

The CDR3 region has the sequence CASSLAGPAHEQYF. The nucleotides read TGTGCCAGCAGCTTAGCGGGGCCTGCCCACGAGCAGTACTTC. Here the chain combines TRBV7-2 and TRBJ2-5; a weak D assignment points to TRBD1 (5 bases agree). The DNA end is more similar to TRBJ2-7, so the J call may be wrong. Via the germline V gene, CDR1 is SGHTA and CDR2 FQGNSA. From the cysteine up to the phenylalanine, the CDR3 has a length of 14 residues. Only the CDR3 part of the read is kept: 42 bases, read in frame from the first base.